This T cell receptor (beta chain) derives from a study of T-cell reconstitution after alpha-beta-depleted transplantation in children. There are 14 residues in the CDR3. Trimming took 2 bases from V and 1 from J, leaving 9 bases between them. Germline-derived CDR1 and CDR2 are DFQATT and SNEGSKA (reference sequence). This clonotype occurred many times. The TCRbeta library incorporated unique molecular identifiers. TCRdb used MiXCR to reprocess the PCR reads, holding one entry per CDR3 protein. The repertoire has roughly 590,000 distinct CDR3 sequences, 16% of them found once; the top ten carry approximately 1%.

Sequences were derived from PBMCs from the stem cell graft donor, sampled from the stem cell graft. The clonotype originates from a human donor who donated a stem cell graft to a child with acute myeloid leukemia. The chain uses TRBV20-1 and TRBJ2-1; D call uncertain. The CDR3 sequence is CSARKDGSYNEQFF. Here the CDR3 DNA reads TGCAGTGCTAGAAAGGACGGATCCTACAATGAGCAGTTCTTC.